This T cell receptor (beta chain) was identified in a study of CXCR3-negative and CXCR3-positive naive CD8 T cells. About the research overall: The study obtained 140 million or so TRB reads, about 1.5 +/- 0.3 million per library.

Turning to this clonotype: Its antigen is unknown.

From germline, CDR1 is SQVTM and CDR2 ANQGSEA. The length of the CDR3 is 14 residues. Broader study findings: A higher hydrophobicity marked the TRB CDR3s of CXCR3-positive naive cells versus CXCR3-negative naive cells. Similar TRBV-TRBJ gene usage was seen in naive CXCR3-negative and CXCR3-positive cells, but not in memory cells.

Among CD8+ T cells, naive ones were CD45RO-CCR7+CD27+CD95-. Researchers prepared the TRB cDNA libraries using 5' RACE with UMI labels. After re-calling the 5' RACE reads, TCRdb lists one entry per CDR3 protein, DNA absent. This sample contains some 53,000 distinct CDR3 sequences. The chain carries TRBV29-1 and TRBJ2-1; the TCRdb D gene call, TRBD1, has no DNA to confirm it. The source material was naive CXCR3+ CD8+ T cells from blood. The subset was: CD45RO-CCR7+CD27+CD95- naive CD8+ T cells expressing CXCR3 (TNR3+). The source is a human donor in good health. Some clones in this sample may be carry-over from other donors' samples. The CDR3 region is CSVEAGGSHNEQFF.